A single sample is the source of the 27 T cell receptor beta chains below, sequenced in a study of T cell repertoires in cytomegalovirus infection. These receptors' antigens are unknown. TCRdb ran MiXCR on the reads and lists one entry per CDR3 protein. The sample consists of approximately 65,000 distinct CDR3 sequences, around 20% of them appearing once. This material consisted of CD8+ T cells from cultured PBMCs, taken from culture after CMV antigen stimulation. These receptors were taken from a human donor in good health (CMV status not recorded). Some clones in this sample may be carry-over from other donors' samples.

This clonotype was recorded a few times. The rearrangement uses TRBV9 and TRBJ1-1; 10 bases are a match to TRBD1. The CDR3 loop spans 17 amino acids. Germline CDR1 reads SGDLS; CDR2 reads YYNGEE. The V gene end was trimmed by 1 base and the J gene end by 5 bases; junction bases not matched to a gene: 11. The CDR3 DNA is TGTGCCAGCAGCGTACATGACGGGACAGGGGACAATACTGAAGCTTTCTTT. It encodes CASSVHDGTGDNTEAFF.

The CDR3 reads CASSLGKNEQFF. CDR3 nucleotides: TGTGCCAGCAGCTTAGGCAAGAATGAGCAGTTCTTC. J is TRBJ2-1 and V is TRBV11-2; D gene uncertain. From germline, CDR1 is SGHAT and CDR2 FQNNGV. This CDR3 is built from 12 residues. V dropped 1 base and J dropped 7 bases, with 5 bases sitting between them.

This sequence joins TRBV6-5 and TRBJ2-5; 8 bases align to TRBD1. This CDR3 contains 14 residues. J lost 0 bases, V lost 5 bases, and 2 bases had no gene match. Germline values: CDR1 MNHEY, CDR2 SVGAGI. The CDR3 nucleotides are TGTGCCAGCAGTCGGACAGGGAACCAAGAGACCCAGTACTTC. This translates into CASSRTGNQETQYF.

The table lists this clonotype with a few counts. CDR3 residues: CASSLSFPLPEDTQYF. The CDR3 DNA is TGTGCCAGCAGCTTATCCTTCCCTCTTCCGGAAGATACGCAGTATTTT. The chain recombines TRBV7-2 with TRBJ2-3, with D unresolved. The CDR3 runs 16 residues. Germline CDR1 SGHTA, CDR2 FQGNSA. The V gene lost 2 bases and the J gene lost 5 bases, with 17 bases spanning the gap.

The chain employs TRBV20-1 and TRBJ2-5, with no clear D. The CDR3 loop spans 13 amino acids. The germline V gene encodes CDR1 DFQATT and CDR2 SNEGSKA (reference sequence). Trimming shortened V by 1 base and J by 7 bases, and 13 bases separated the two germline ends. This CDR3 reads CSARAHSPGTQYF. The DNA of the CDR3 is TGCAGTGCTAGAGCCCACAGCCCGGGGACCCAGTACTTC.

The sample holds a few counts of this clonotype. This chain uses TRBV18 with TRBJ2-2; 7 nucleotides align to TRBD1. CDR1 is KGHSH, CDR2 LQKENI, per germline. CDR3 length: 13 residues. V lost 8 bases, J lost 5 bases, and 5 bases stayed unmatched. CDR3: CASGTARTGELFF. The DNA of the CDR3 is TGTGCCAGCGGGACAGCGAGAACCGGGGAGCTGTTTTTT.

This sequence joins TRBV7-8 and TRBJ1-1, with 8 bases identical to TRBD1. Germline V gene sequence: CDR1 SGHVS, CDR2 FQNEAQ. Unmatched junction bases numbered 9, after V lost 5 bases and J lost 4 bases. CDR3 length equals 15 residues. The CDR3 region is CASSPIDRGSTEAFF. As DNA, the CDR3 is TGTGCCAGCAGCCCCATAGACAGGGGAAGCACTGAAGCTTTCTTT.

This clonotype was counted a few times. CDR3 coding DNA: TGTGCCAGTAGCCATTACGCCGGGACACCCTATGGCTACACCTTC. Its translation is CASSHYAGTPYGYTF. The gene calls are TRBV19 and TRBJ1-2, with TRBD1 as a possible D gene (6 bases). Trimming took off 6 bases at V and 4 bases at J, with 18 bases between the two ends. This CDR3 spans 15 amino acids. Germline V gene sequence: CDR1 LNHDA, CDR2 SQIVND (reference sequence). Full variable domain (outside the CDR3, taken from reference TRBV19 and TRBJ1-2): DGGITQSPKYLFRKEGQNVTLSCEQNLNHDAMYWYRQDPGQGLRLIYYSQIVNDFQKGDIAEGYSVSREKKESFPLTVTSAQKNPTAFYLCASSHYAGTPYGYTFGSGTRLTVV.

The table lists this clonotype with a few counts. The rearrangement joins TRBV4-1 to TRBJ2-7; D is unresolved. Germline V lookup: CDR1 MGHRA, CDR2 YSYEKL. Trimming took off 2 bases at V and 3 bases at J, with 14 bases between the two ends. This CDR3 region has 15 residues. CDR3 residues: CASSQPPLKDYEQYF. CDR3 DNA sequence: TGCGCCAGCAGCCAACCCCCCCTTAAAGACTACGAGCAGTACTTC.

V gene TRBV12-3 or TRBV12-4 combines with J gene TRBJ1-5, with a weak D call TRBD1 (6 bases). Trimming took 6 bases from V and 5 from J, leaving 14 bases between them. The CDR3 contains 14 residues. The CDR3 region is CASRQTGVDQPQHF. The CDR3 nucleotides are TGTGCCAGCAGACAGACAGGTGTAGATCAGCCCCAGCATTTT.

The rearrangement uses TRBV7-4 and TRBJ1-1; 8 bases agree with TRBD1. V shed 4 bases, J shed 7 bases, and the junction held 8 bases outside the gene matches. The CDR3 is 14 residues long. Germline CDR1 is SGHVT and CDR2 is SQSDAQ. CDR3 in amino acids: CASSSPSGQGEAFF. DNA of the CDR3: TGTGCCAGCAGCTCCCCTTCAGGACAGGGTGAAGCTTTCTTT.

This clonotype appeared a few times. The chain has TRBV7-2 and TRBJ1-5; TRBD1 aligns across 11 bases. V shed 3 bases and J 4 bases; nucleotides not matched to a gene: 11. The CDR3 totals 18 residues. Germline loops: CDR1 SGHTA, CDR2 FQGNSA. The CDR3 DNA follows: TGTGCCAGCAGCTTGACAACGGACAGGGGGCCCTTTAATCAGCCCCAGCATTTT. As protein: CASSLTTDRGPFNQPQHF.

V and J are TRBV11-3 and TRBJ2-1; 7 nucleotides line up with TRBD2. Germline loops: CDR1 SGHNT, CDR2 YENEEA. The CDR3 covers 17 residues. J was trimmed by 3 bases and V by 5 bases; bases with no gene match: 13. The CDR3 here is CASSPLPGRGIYNEQFF. The DNA of the CDR3 is TGTGCCAGCAGCCCACTACCAGGGCGGGGGATCTACAATGAGCAGTTCTTC.

This clonotype was seen a handful of times. The V gene is TRBV7-8, the J gene TRBJ2-5; maybe TRBD1 (6 bases). CDR3 length: 13 residues. CDR1 is SGHVS, CDR2 FQNEAQ, per germline. Trimming shortened V by 8 bases and J by 2 bases, and 12 bases separated the two germline ends. CDR3 in DNA: TGTGCCAGCCTCGGACAGTTTCAAGAGACCCAGTACTTC. Amino acids: CASLGQFQETQYF.

This clonotype has only one observation. J is TRBJ2-1 and V is TRBV6-1, with D uncertain. The CDR3 has 13 residues. Trimming took off 0 bases at V and 5 bases at J, with 5 bases between the two ends. Germline CDR1 and CDR2: MNHNS and SASEGT. This chain's CDR3 is CASSEAPDNEQFF. CDR3 DNA: TGTGCCAGCAGTGAAGCCCCGGACAATGAGCAGTTCTTC.

The chain employs TRBV12-3 or TRBV12-4 and TRBJ1-5; a weak D match, TRBD1 (5 bases). The CDR3 totals 16 residues. Trimming took off 2 bases at V and 2 bases at J, with 13 bases between the two ends. The CDR3 DNA reads TGTGCCAGCAGTTTACACCGGGGCTGGGGCAATCAGCCCCAGCATTTT. It encodes CASSLHRGWGNQPQHF.

The chain employs TRBV7-8 and TRBJ1-1, with TRBD1 identical over 7 bases. Germline-derived CDR1 and CDR2 are SGHVS and FQNEAQ. The V and J ends lost 1 base and 0 bases, in that order; junction bases with no gene match: 11. CDR3 length equals 18 residues. The CDR3 DNA sequence: TGTGCCAGCAGCTTAGTAGTACAGGGGCCCATGATGAACACTGAAGCTTTCTTT. Translation: CASSLVVQGPMMNTEAFF.

The chain couples TRBV6-5 to TRBJ2-1, with TRBD1 matching over 7 bases. V trimming: 6 bases; J trimming: 6 bases; junction bases outside the gene matches: 5. The germline V gene encodes CDR1 MNHEY and CDR2 SVGAGI. This CDR3 spans 13 amino acids. The DNA of the CDR3 is TGTGCCAGCAGCCCGACAGGGAGCAATGAGCAGTTCTTC. Translated, it gives CASSPTGSNEQFF.

The CDR3 reads CASSQEGVYNEQFF. CDR3 coding DNA: TGTGCCAGCAGCCAAGAAGGAGTTTACAATGAGCAGTTCTTC. The V gene is TRBV14, the J gene TRBJ2-1; no clear D. The CDR3 spans 14 residues. V was clipped by 0 bases and J by 4 bases, with 7 bases between them. CDR1 and CDR2 from the germline V gene are SGHDN and FVKESK.

The chain links TRBV7-9 to TRBJ1-6; no reliable D call. V dropped 8 bases and J dropped 1 base, with 15 bases sitting between them. Germline lookup yields CDR1 SEHNR and CDR2 FQNEAQ (reference sequence). This CDR3 has 16 residues. The DNA of the CDR3 is TGTGCCAGCGCAAGGGAGGGATTTTCCTATAATTCACCCCTCCACTTT. This encodes CASAREGFSYNSPLHF.

The chain links TRBV4-1 to TRBJ1-2; D is possibly TRBD1 (5 bases). The CDR3 contains 15 residues. Trimming left V 4 bases short and J 0 bases short, with 12 bases between. The germline V gene has CDR1 MGHRA and CDR2 YSYEKL. The CDR3 DNA reads TGCGCCAGCAGCCCTTCGGACACCACTAACTATGGCTACACCTTC. This codes for CASSPSDTTNYGYTF.

This clonotype was seen only a few times. Here the CDR3 reads CASSPRTEYNEQFF. CDR3 sequence (DNA): TGTGCCAGCAGCCCAAGGACCGAATACAATGAGCAGTTCTTC. This sequence joins TRBV7-9 and TRBJ2-1; D unclear. The CDR3 has 14 amino acids. Germline assignment: CDR1 SEHNR and CDR2 FQNEAQ (reference sequence). Trimming removed 5 bases from V and 4 bases from J, with 12 bases in between.

This clonotype appeared many times. The chain joins TRBV7-2 to TRBJ2-1; 8 bases agree with TRBD1. This CDR3 spans 18 amino acids. Per the germline V gene, CDR1 is SGHTA and CDR2 is FQGNSA. V lost 3 bases and J lost 0; bases outside the gene matches: 10. CDR3 DNA: TGTGCCAGCAGCTTCGCCAGGGGGCGTTCAAGCTCCTACAATGAGCAGTTCTTC. This encodes CASSFARGRSSSYNEQFF.

The CDR3 here is CASSTGTANTEAFF. The CDR3 DNA sequence: TGTGCCAGTAGTACCGGGACAGCGAACACTGAAGCTTTCTTT. The chain combines TRBV19 with TRBJ1-1; TRBD1 matches at 7 bases. Germline CDR1 reads LNHDA; CDR2 reads SQIVND (reference sequence). The CDR3 totals 14 residues. With V trimmed by 4 bases and J by 1 base, 3 bases remained unmatched.

The chain couples TRBV7-4 to TRBJ1-5, with a tentative D call TRBD1 (5 bases). Germline V gene lookup returns CDR1 SGHVT and CDR2 SQSDAQ. V was pared by 3 bases and J by 7 bases, with 16 bases between. The CDR3 has 15 residues. Here the CDR3 reads CASSFRSGYGQPQHF. The CDR3 DNA reads as TGTGCCAGCAGCTTCAGATCAGGGTATGGACAGCCCCAGCATTTT.

The chain combines TRBV7-2 with TRBJ2-5; 10 bases map to TRBD2. V gave up 4 bases and J gave up 7 bases; unmatched junction bases: 9. This CDR3 has 15 amino acids. Germline-derived CDR1 and CDR2 are SGHTA and FQGNSA. CDR3 sequence (DNA): TGTGCCAGCAGCTCGGGACTAGCGACGACGGGGACCCAGTACTTC. Its translation is CASSSGLATTGTQYF.

This clonotype was found many times. The chain combines TRBV7-9 with TRBJ1-1; 8 bases fit TRBD1. J was trimmed by 4 bases and V by 3 bases; bases with no gene match: 7. Germline CDR1 and CDR2: SEHNR and FQNEAQ (reference sequence). This CDR3 region has 15 residues. The CDR3 reads CASSLGDRLFTEAFF. Written as DNA, the CDR3 is TGTGCCAGCAGCTTGGGGGACAGGCTCTTCACTGAAGCTTTCTTT.